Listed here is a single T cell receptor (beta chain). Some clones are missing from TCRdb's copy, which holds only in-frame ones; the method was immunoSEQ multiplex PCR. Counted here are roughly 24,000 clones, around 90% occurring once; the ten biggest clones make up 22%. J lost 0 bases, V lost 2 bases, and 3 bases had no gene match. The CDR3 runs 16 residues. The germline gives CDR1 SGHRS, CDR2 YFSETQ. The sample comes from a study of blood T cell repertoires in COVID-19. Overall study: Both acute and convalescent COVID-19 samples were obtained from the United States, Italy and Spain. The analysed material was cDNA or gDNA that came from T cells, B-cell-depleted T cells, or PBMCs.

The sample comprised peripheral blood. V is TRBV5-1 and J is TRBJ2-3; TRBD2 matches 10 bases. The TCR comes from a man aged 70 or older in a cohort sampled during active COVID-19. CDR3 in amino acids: CASSLTSGVSTDTQYF. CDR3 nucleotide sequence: TGCGCCAGCAGCTTAACTAGCGGGGTTAGCACAGATACGCAGTATTTT.